The 9 T cell receptor beta chains presented below share a single source sample, sequenced in a study of cytomegalovirus exposure and HLA in healthy donors. The primer mix had 60 Vbeta and 13 Jbeta primers. Profiled with immunoSEQ multiplex PCR; TCRdb holds only in-frame clones, not every one. The data hold 100,000 to 140,000 clones, with around 72% observed a single time. Sequencing used PBMCs. The receptor source for this set is a woman between 35 and 50 years old in good health and CMV-seropositive.

The gene calls are TRBV6-5 and TRBJ1-1; D may be TRBD1 (6 bases). Looked up from germline, CDR1 is MNHEY and CDR2 is SVGAGI. Trimming left V 6 bases short and J 5 bases short, with 10 bases between. There are 12 residues in the CDR3. The DNA for the CDR3 is TGTGCCAGCAGCCGAGGGGGAACTGAAGCTTTCTTT. Protein sequence: CASSRGGTEAFF.

The V and J genes are TRBV2 and TRBJ1-4, with D uncertain. Germline V gene data show CDR1 as SNHLY and CDR2 as FYNNEI. Trimming stripped 5 bases from V and 4 bases from J, with 2 bases between. The CDR3 sequence is 11 residues long. In DNA, the CDR3 is TGTGCCAGCAGTCTTAATGAAAAACTGTTTTTT. Protein sequence: CASSLNEKLFF.

The CDR3 DNA follows: TGTGCCAGCAGTGGACCAGTAAAGACAGGGAGTGGGAACACTGAAGCTTTCTTT. It encodes CASSGPVKTGSGNTEAFF. V usage is TRBV25-1 and J usage is TRBJ1-1, with 7 bases matching TRBD1. Germline trimming cut 4 bases from V and 1 base from J; bases unmatched to any gene: 15. The CDR3 is 18 amino acids. CDR1 is MGHDK, CDR2 SYGVNS, per germline. Using reference TRBV25-1 and TRBJ1-1 for the parts outside the CDR3, the full variable domain is EADIYQTPRYLVIGTGKKITLECSQTMGHDKMYWYQQDPGMELHLIHYSYGVNSTEKGDLSSESTVSRIRTEHFPLTLESARPSHTSQYLCASSGPVKTGSGNTEAFFGQGTRLTVV.

The chain carries TRBV5-1 and TRBJ2-1; 7 bases line up with TRBD2. The V segment lost 0 bases and the J segment 8 bases; nucleotides outside the gene matches: 5. The CDR3 loop spans 14 amino acids. In germline, CDR1 is SGHRS, CDR2 YFSETQ. The CDR3, as DNA: TGCGCCAGCAGCTTGGTCAGGACTAGGGATGAGCAGTTCTTC. Translated, it gives CASSLVRTRDEQFF.

The J gene is TRBJ1-2, the V gene TRBV5-1; 7 bases align to TRBD1. This CDR3 is 14 amino acids long. Germline values: CDR1 SGHRS, CDR2 YFSETQ. J gave up 6 bases and V 0 bases, and 5 bases lay outside the gene matches. The CDR3 DNA reads as TGCGCCAGCAGCTTGGTTCCAGGGGGGCATGGCTACACCTTC. Residues: CASSLVPGGHGYTF.

To note about this clone: One junction end disagrees with the germline gene, perhaps due to a read error. The rearrangement links TRBV5-1 to TRBJ2-6; D is possibly TRBD1 (5 bases). The CDR3 sequence is 15 residues long. Per the germline V gene, CDR1 is SGHRS and CDR2 is YFSETQ. Written as DNA, the CDR3 is TGCGCCAGCCGAGTCGGCTCTTCTGGGGCCAACGTCCTAACTTTC. Its protein product is CASRVGSSGANVLTF. The variable domain in full, with the rest retrieved from reference TRBV5-1 and TRBJ2-6, is KAGVTQTPRYLIKTRGQQVTLSCSPISGHRSVSWYQQTPGQGLQFLFEYFSETQRNKGNFPGRFSGRQFSNSRSEMNVSTLELGDSALYLCASRVGSSGANVLTFGAGSRLTVL.

The V and J genes are TRBV11-2 and TRBJ2-1; 7 positions match TRBD2. CDR1 SGHAT and CDR2 FQNNGV come from the germline V gene. The CDR3 loop spans 13 amino acids. With 6 bases clipped from V and 9 bases from J, the junction kept 8 bases outside the gene matches. DNA of the CDR3: TGTGCCAGCAGATGGGGGGGTCGGGGTGAGCAGTTCTTC. Encoded protein: CASRWGGRGEQFF.

This clone was observed a handful of times. CDR3 bases: TGTGCCAGCAGCTTGGCTGCTAGCGGGATGAACAATGAGCAGTTCTTC. This sequence encodes CASSLAASGMNNEQFF. The gene calls are TRBV5-6 and TRBJ2-1; TRBD2 matches at 9 bases. Unmatched junction bases numbered 6, after V lost 0 bases and J lost 5 bases. Germline-derived CDR1 and CDR2 are SGHDT and YYEEEE. CDR3 size: 16 residues.

The CDR3: CASSKGTGREQYF. The CDR3 region has the DNA TGTGCCAGCAGTAAAGGGACAGGGCGCGAGCAGTACTTC. V usage is TRBV6-5 and J usage is TRBJ2-7; TRBD1 agrees at 9 bases. The V segment lost 5 bases and the J segment 6 bases; nucleotides outside the gene matches: 5. CDR3 length equals 13 residues. Germline-derived CDR1 and CDR2 are MNHEY and SVGAGI.